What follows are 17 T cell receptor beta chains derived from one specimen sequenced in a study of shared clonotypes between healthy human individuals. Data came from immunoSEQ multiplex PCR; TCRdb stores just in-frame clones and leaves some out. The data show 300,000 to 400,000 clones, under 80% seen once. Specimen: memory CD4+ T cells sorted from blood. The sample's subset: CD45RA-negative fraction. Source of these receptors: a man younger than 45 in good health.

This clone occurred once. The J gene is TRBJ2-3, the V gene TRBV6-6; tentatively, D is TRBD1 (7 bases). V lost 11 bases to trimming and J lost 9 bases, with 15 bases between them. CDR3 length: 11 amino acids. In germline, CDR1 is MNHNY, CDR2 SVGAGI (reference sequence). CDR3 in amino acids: CAVEAGGTQYF. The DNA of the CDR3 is TGTGCCGTCGAGGCAGGGGGGACGCAGTATTTT.

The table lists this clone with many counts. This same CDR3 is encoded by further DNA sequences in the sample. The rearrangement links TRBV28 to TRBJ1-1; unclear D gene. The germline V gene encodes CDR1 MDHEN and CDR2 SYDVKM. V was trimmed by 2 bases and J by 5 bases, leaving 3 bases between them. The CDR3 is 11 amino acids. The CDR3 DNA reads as TGTGCCAGCAGTTTACCTACTGAAGCTTTCTTT. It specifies CASSLPTEAFF.

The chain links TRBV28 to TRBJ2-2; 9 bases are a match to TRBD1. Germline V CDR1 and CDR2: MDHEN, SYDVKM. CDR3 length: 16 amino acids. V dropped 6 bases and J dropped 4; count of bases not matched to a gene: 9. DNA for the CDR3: TGTGCCAGCAGCCTCCCCGGGACAGGGCCCACCGGGGAGCTGTTTTTT. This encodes CASSLPGTGPTGELFF.

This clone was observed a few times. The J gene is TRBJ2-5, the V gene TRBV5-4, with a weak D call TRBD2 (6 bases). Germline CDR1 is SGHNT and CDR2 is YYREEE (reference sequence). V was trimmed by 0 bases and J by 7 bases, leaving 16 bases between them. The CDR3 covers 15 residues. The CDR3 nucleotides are TGTGCCAGCAGCTTGGTACGGGGGAACTCGGGGACCCAGTACTTC. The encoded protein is CASSLVRGNSGTQYF.

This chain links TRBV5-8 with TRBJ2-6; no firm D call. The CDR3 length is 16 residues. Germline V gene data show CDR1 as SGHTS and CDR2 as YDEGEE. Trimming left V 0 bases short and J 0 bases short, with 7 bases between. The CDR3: CASSLGEVSGANVLTF. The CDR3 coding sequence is TGTGCCAGCAGCTTGGGTGAGGTCTCTGGGGCCAACGTCCTGACTTTC.

The DNA for the CDR3 is TGCGCCAGCAGCTTGACTCGTCACAGCGGGAGTGTATACGAGCAGTACTTC. The encoded protein is CASSLTRHSGSVYEQYF. This rearrangement joins TRBV5-1 to TRBJ2-7; 8 positions agree with TRBD2. The CDR3 is made up of 17 amino acids. Germline lookup yields CDR1 SGHRS and CDR2 YFSETQ. V lost 1 base, J lost 4 bases, and 13 bases stayed unmatched. Full variable domain (outside the CDR3, taken from reference TRBV5-1 and TRBJ2-7): KAGVTQTPRYLIKTRGQQVTLSCSPISGHRSVSWYQQTPGQGLQFLFEYFSETQRNKGNFPGRFSGRQFSNSRSEMNVSTLELGDSALYLCASSLTRHSGSVYEQYFGPGTRLTVT.

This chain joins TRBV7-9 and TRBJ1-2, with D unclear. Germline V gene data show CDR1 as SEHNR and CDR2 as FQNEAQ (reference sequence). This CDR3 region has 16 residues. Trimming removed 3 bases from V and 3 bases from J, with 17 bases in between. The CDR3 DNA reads TGTGCCAGCAGCTTCCGAGTGGGCCCAAAAGACTATGGCTACACCTTC. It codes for CASSFRVGPKDYGYTF. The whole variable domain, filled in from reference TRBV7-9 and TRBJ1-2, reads DTGVSQNPRHKITKRGQNVTFRCDPISEHNRLYWYRQTLGQGPEFLTYFQNEAQLEKSRLLSDRFSAERPKGSFSTLEIQRTEQGDSAMYLCASSFRVGPKDYGYTFGSGTRLTVV.

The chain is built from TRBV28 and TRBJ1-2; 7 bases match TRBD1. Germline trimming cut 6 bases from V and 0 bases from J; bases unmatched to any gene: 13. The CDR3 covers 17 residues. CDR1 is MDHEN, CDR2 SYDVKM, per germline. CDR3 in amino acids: CASSRRRGKKANYGYTF. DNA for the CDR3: TGTGCCAGCAGCCGTCGCAGGGGGAAGAAGGCTAACTATGGCTACACCTTC.

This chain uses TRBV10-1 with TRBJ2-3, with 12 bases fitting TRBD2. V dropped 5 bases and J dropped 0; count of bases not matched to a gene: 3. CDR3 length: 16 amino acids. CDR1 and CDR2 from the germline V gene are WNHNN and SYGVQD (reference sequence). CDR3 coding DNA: TGCGCCAGCAGTTACGGGACTAGCGGGAGCACAGATACGCAGTATTTT. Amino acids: CASSYGTSGSTDTQYF.

CDR3 bases: TGTGTCAGAAGCATCACTCAGCGGGATACCTACAATGAGCAGTTCTTC. Residues: CVRSITQRDTYNEQFF. V is TRBV7-5 and J is TRBJ2-1; the table's TRBD2 call for D was not verified on the DNA. TRBV7-5 is a pseudogene. The CDR3 extends over 16 amino acids.

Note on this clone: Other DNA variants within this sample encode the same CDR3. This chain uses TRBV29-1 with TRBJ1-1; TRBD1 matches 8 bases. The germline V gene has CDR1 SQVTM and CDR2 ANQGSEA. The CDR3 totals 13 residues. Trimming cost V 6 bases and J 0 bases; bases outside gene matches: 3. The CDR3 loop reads CSVGTGMNTEAFF. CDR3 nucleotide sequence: TGCAGCGTCGGGACAGGCATGAACACTGAAGCTTTCTTT. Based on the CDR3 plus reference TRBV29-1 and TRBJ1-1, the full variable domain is SAVISQKPSRDICQRGTSLTIQCQVDSQVTMMFWYRQQPGQSLTLIATANQGSEATYESGFVIDKFPISRPNLTFSTLTVSNMSPEDSSIYLCSVGTGMNTEAFFGQGTRLTVV.

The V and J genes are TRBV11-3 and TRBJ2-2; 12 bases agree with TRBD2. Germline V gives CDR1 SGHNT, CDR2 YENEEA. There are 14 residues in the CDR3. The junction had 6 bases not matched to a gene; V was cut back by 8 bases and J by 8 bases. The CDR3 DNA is TGTGCCAGCGGACTAGCGGGAAAACGGGGGGAGCTGTTTTTT. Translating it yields CASGLAGKRGELFF.

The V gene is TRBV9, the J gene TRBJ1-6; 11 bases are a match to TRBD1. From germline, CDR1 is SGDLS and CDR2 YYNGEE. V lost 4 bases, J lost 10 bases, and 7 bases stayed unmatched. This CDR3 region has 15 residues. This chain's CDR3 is CASSPRGTGGSPLHF. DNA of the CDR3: TGTGCCAGCAGCCCCCGGGGGACAGGGGGATCACCCCTCCACTTT.

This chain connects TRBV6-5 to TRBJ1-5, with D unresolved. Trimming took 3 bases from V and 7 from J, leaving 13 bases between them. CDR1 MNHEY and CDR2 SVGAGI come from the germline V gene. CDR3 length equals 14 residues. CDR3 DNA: TGTGCCAGCAGTTATTCGAGGACTAGGCAGCCCCAGCATTTT. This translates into CASSYSRTRQPQHF.

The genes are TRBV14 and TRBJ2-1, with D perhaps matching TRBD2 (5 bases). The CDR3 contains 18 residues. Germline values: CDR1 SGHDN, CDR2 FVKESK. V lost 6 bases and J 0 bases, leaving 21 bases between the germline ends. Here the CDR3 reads CASSPSLGAAYSYNEQFF. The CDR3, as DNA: TGTGCCAGCAGTCCCTCCCTCGGAGCGGCCTACTCCTACAATGAGCAGTTCTTC.

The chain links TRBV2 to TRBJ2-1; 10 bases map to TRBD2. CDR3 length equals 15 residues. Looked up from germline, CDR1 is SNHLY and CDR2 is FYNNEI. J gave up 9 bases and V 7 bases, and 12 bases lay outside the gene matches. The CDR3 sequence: CASTEGSGRASEQFF. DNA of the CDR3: TGTGCCAGCACCGAGGGCAGCGGGAGGGCCTCTGAGCAGTTCTTC.

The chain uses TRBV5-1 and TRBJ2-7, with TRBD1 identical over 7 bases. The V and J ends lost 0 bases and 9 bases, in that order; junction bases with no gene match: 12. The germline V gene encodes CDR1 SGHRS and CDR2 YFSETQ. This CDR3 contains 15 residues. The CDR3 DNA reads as TGCGCCAGCAGCTTGGCCAGATTTGAGGACAGGCTGCAGTACTTC. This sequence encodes CASSLARFEDRLQYF.